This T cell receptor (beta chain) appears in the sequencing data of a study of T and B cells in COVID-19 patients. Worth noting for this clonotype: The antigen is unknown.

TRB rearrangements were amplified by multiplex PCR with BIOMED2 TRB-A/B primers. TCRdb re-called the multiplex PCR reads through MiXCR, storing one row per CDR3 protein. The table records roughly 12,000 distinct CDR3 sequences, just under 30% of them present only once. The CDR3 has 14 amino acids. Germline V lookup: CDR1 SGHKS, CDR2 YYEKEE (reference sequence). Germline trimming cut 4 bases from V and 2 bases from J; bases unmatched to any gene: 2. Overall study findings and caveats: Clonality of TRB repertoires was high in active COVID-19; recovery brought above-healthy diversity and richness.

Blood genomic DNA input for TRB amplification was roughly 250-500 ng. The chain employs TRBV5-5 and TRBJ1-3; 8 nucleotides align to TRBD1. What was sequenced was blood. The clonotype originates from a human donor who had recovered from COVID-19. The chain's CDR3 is CASSVQGAGNTIYF. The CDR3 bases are TGTGCCAGCAGCGTACAGGGGGCTGGAAACACCATATATTTT.